The following is a TCR beta chain sequence with its context. The antigen is not known. In TCRdb, the 5' RACE reads were re-called with MiXCR into one record per CDR3 protein. The repertoire has about half a million distinct CDR3 sequences, about 20% of them found once; the top ten carry 10% to 15%. In germline, CDR1 is SGHRS, CDR2 YFSETQ. Between the trimmed V and J ends, which lost 3 bases and 0 bases, there was a span of 9 bases. CDR3 length: 15 amino acids. The entry originates in a study of T-cell memory formation after mild COVID-19. On the study more broadly: Largely donor-specific sequence clusters came from a couple of donors.

Study findings and constraints: The study detected some responding clones in pre-infection memory, suggesting cross-reactive memory joined. For contracting clones, CD4+ ones sat mainly in CM and EM, CD8+ in EMRA.

The sequencing input was PBMCs or a T cell subset sorted from them (not recorded which). The receptor was derived from an adult woman who had mild COVID-19 (a few samples of this study predate the infection). Cell type and time point are not known. The chain joins TRBV5-1 to TRBJ2-2; no clear D. CDR3 nucleotide sequence: TGCGCCAGCAGCTCAACACCGACGAACACCGGGGAGCTGTTTTTT. The encoded protein is CASSSTPTNTGELFF.